Shown below are 12 T cell receptor beta chains from a single sample sequenced in a study of OX40 agonist ivuxolimab in advanced cancers. Assay: immunoSEQ multiplex PCR; the TCRdb copy retains only in-frame clones and omits some. The table shows fewer than 16,000 clones, with over 65% occurring only once. The specimen comprised CD4+ or CD8+ T cells sorted from blood, sampled in a trial of the OX40 agonist ivuxolimab. Source of these receptors: an adult with an advanced solid tumor such as melanoma, head and neck, liver or kidney cancer.

The chain links TRBV9 to TRBJ2-7, with 11 bases matching TRBD2. The CDR3 extends over 14 amino acids. CDR1 is SGDLS, CDR2 YYNGEE, per germline. With 4 bases clipped from V and 3 bases from J, the junction kept 3 bases outside the gene matches. The CDR3 DNA reads as TGTGCCAGCAGCCCTGGGACTAGCGGCTACGAGCAGTACTTC. This translates into CASSPGTSGYEQYF.

DNA for the CDR3: TGTGCCAGCAGCACCTGGACTAGCGGGAGTCACGAGCAGTACTTC. The encoded protein is CASSTWTSGSHEQYF. J is TRBJ2-7 and V is TRBV11-2, with 13 bases fitting TRBD2. V was clipped by 5 bases and J by 5 bases; unmatched bases: 6. The germline CDR1 and CDR2 sequences are SGHAT and FQNNGV. This CDR3 is built from 15 residues.

The CDR3: CASSGYLTGGAGQPQHF. CDR3 DNA: TGTGCCAGCAGTGGCTACCTAACAGGGGGCGCTGGTCAGCCCCAGCATTTT. The genes are TRBV2 and TRBJ1-5; 9 bases are a match to TRBD1. V shed 4 bases and J 6 bases; nucleotides not matched to a gene: 13. The CDR3 contains 17 residues. Germline V gene sequence: CDR1 SNHLY, CDR2 FYNNEI.

J is TRBJ2-4 and V is TRBV27; D is perhaps TRBD2 (5 bases). Germline CDR1 MNHEY, CDR2 SMNVEV (reference sequence). Trimming took off 4 bases at V and 7 bases at J, with 11 bases between the two ends. The length of the CDR3 is 13 residues. CDR3 sequence: CASSSDPGNIQYF. For the CDR3, the DNA is TGTGCCAGCAGTTCCGATCCGGGGAACATTCAGTACTTC.

V and J are TRBV27 and TRBJ2-7; D perhaps matches TRBD2 (6 bases). Trimming left V 6 bases short and J 5 bases short, with 20 bases between. The CDR3 has 15 amino acids. Germline V gene sequence: CDR1 MNHEY, CDR2 SMNVEV (reference sequence). CDR3 in amino acids: CASSLRGGGDHEQYF. The CDR3 DNA is TGTGCCAGCAGCCTCCGTGGCGGCGGGGACCACGAGCAGTACTTC.

V gene TRBV5-4 combines with J gene TRBJ2-1; D is undetermined. The length of the CDR3 is 12 residues. Trimming took 2 bases from V and 6 from J, leaving 6 bases between them. Germline-derived CDR1 and CDR2 are SGHNT and YYREEE (reference sequence). The DNA for the CDR3 is TGTGCCAGCAGCTTAGGTTCCAATGAGCAGTTCTTC. This sequence encodes CASSLGSNEQFF. Complete variable domain (other parts from reference TRBV5-4 and TRBJ2-1): ETGVTQSPTHLIKTRGQQVTLRCSSQSGHNTVSWYQQALGQGPQFIFQYYREEENGRGNFPPRFSGLQFPNYSSELNVNALELDDSALYLCASSLGSNEQFFGPGTRLTVL.

J is TRBJ2-3 and V is TRBV5-4, with 10 bases aligning to TRBD1. The junction had 4 bases not matched to a gene; V was cut back by 3 bases and J by 3 bases. This CDR3 region has 15 residues. In germline, CDR1 is SGHNT, CDR2 YYREEE (reference sequence). The CDR3 sequence is CASSSRDRGTDTQYF. The CDR3 DNA reads as TGTGCCAGCAGCTCCCGGGACAGGGGAACAGATACGCAGTATTTT. Full variable domain (outside the CDR3, taken from reference TRBV5-4 and TRBJ2-3): ETGVTQSPTHLIKTRGQQVTLRCSSQSGHNTVSWYQQALGQGPQFIFQYYREEENGRGNFPPRFSGLQFPNYSSELNVNALELDDSALYLCASSSRDRGTDTQYFGPGTRLTVL.

The rearrangement joins TRBV29-1 to TRBJ2-1, with 10 bases aligning to TRBD2. V shed 6 bases and J 5 bases; nucleotides not matched to a gene: 4. This CDR3 has 13 amino acids. CDR1 SQVTM and CDR2 ANQGSEA come from the germline V gene. CDR3 bases: TGCAGCGTCGGACTAGCGGAAGACAATGAGCAGTTCTTC. This codes for CSVGLAEDNEQFF.

The V call is TRBV12-5, the J call TRBJ2-4, with TRBD1 matching 10 bases. The CDR3 covers 16 residues. Unmatched junction bases numbered 6, after V lost 4 bases and J lost 3 bases. From germline, CDR1 is LGHNT and CDR2 FRNRAP. The DNA for the CDR3 is TGTGCTAGTGGTTGGGGACAGGGGAAGGGCAAAAACATTCAGTACTTC. Translation: CASGWGQGKGKNIQYF.

The chain couples TRBV4-2 to TRBJ2-1; the D is unclear. CDR1 and CDR2 (germline): LGHNA, YNFKEQ. This CDR3 is 14 amino acids long. V lost 1 base and J lost 3, with 7 bases in between. The CDR3 DNA reads as TGTGCCAGCAGCCAAGTTGGCGACTACAATGAGCAGTTCTTC. It codes for CASSQVGDYNEQFF.

The J gene is TRBJ2-1, the V gene TRBV5-1; TRBD2 agrees at 13 bases. The J segment lost 0 bases and the V segment lost 4 bases, leaving 10 bases of the junction unmatched. Germline CDR1 SGHRS, CDR2 YFSETQ. This CDR3 is 19 amino acids long. CDR3 region: CASSKGTSGMGGSYNEQFF. DNA for the CDR3: TGCGCCAGCAGCAAAGGGACTAGCGGGATGGGAGGCTCCTACAATGAGCAGTTCTTC. Supplemented by reference TRBV5-1 and TRBJ2-1, the full variable domain reads KAGVTQTPRYLIKTRGQQVTLSCSPISGHRSVSWYQQTPGQGLQFLFEYFSETQRNKGNFPGRFSGRQFSNSRSEMNVSTLELGDSALYLCASSKGTSGMGGSYNEQFFGPGTRLTVL.

The rearrangement uses TRBV13 and TRBJ1-1; TRBD1 might be the D (6 bases). Germline CDR1 reads PRHDT; CDR2 reads FYEKMQ (reference sequence). The V end lost 6 bases, the J end lost 5 bases, and 10 bases lay between the germline ends. This CDR3 has 12 amino acids. In nucleotides, the CDR3 is TGTGCCAGCAGTGGGAGGGGGACTGAAGCTTTCTTT. Its translation: CASSGRGTEAFF.